This TCR beta chain was profiled in a study of cytomegalovirus exposure and HLA in healthy donors (dated by TCRdb to about 2017). Notes on the research overall: According to an earlier analysis of 587 of the donors, about 179 million T cells yielded some 120 million unique TCR beta sequences and 250 to 350 Gb of sequence data. Roughly 300 gigabases of sequencing data and some 85 million unique TCR sequences were included in an early release covering around 600 HLA-typed donors. Of the 300 to 450 genotyped donors, more than 75% were placed in the genetic ancestry cluster associated with self-reported Caucasian donors. The study aimed to test whether cataloging public T cell receptors could reveal signatures of past pathogen exposure. The T cell repertoires of 666 subjects were profiled by immunosequencing and related to cytomegalovirus serostatus. A separate validation cohort of 100 to 150 different subjects was used in addition to the roughly 640-subject first cohort. To predict cytomegalovirus infection status, the study brought together high-throughput TCR immunosequencing, statistical association of individual TCRs with disease status, and machine learning. A later analysis re-analyzed previously published TCR beta repertoires from 666 donors and added high-resolution HLA genotyping to study TCR occurrence patterns. Rather than drawing on any new phenotypic data, the later analysis identified candidate immune exposures from TCR beta sequences and the way those sequences occurred across donors. An earlier analysis of fewer than 700 of the donors applied high-throughput TCR beta sequencing to assess whether each TCR beta V gene segment acted as functional or pseudogenic. Donor age, sex, ethnicity and CMV serostatus were compiled alongside the repertoire data. Genome-wide SNP genotypes for about three fifths of the roughly 670 donors were used in a later genetic analysis, which treated that subset as a discovery cohort. All discovery cohort repertoires had been generated on a single sequencing platform. Both class I and class II loci were covered by HLA typing, at four-digit resolution. The number of donors typed differed by locus, with roughly 629-640 for A, B, C, DRB1 and DQB1, around 520 for DQA1, 600 to 610 for DPA1, and some 450 for DPB1. Because of strong linkage in the cohort, roughly five DR-DQ haplotypes were treated as single units for association and clustering. Among about 360 genotyped donors of the cohort, an average of approximately 230,000 unique TCR beta nucleotide sequences were sequenced per donor, roughly a sixth of them non-productive. On the study overall, not on this receptor specifically: In the study, around 150 TCR beta chains were listed as associated with cytomegalovirus. A later analysis found that most CMV-associated TCR beta chains appeared HLA-restricted, with HLA associations seemingly driven largely by CMV exposure. According to a later analysis, TCR association rates differed among HLA loci, with DRB1 alleles showing the most associated TCRs and HLA-C alleles showing the fewest. Only TCR beta chains were sequenced in this cohort, and the absence of alpha or paired-chain data limited detectable features. An earlier analysis of approximately 530 of the donors showed that most TCR beta V segments appeared in productive rearrangements either about 87% or about 30% of the time, which broadly matched IMGT annotations. Several of the top co-occurrence clusters appeared to be linked to parvovirus B19, influenza, CMV and Epstein-Barr virus, according to a later analysis. Because some donors lacked HLA typing at each locus, the association tests relied only on the typed subset. When HLA alleles, especially DR and DQ, strongly co-occurred, TCR associations were difficult to assign to individual alleles. Compared with the approximately 670-donor mean, donors in an Asian-associated ancestry cluster had fewer N-insertions in productive TCRs, according to a later genetic analysis. Some IMGT-functional V segments, including TRBV6-2 and TRBV6-3, could not be told apart with the 87-base-pair reads, so those segments were excluded. Three of the identified cytomegalovirus-associated TCR beta chains were confirmed in vitro to be specific for cytomegalovirus antigens. Correlated functional status among segregating V segments might reflect linkage disequilibrium, but an unknown experimental factor could not be ruled out. In a later analysis, about 17,000 TCR beta sequences were associated with specific HLA alleles at a false discovery rate of 0.05. Roughly uniform sequencing depth across donors was assumed in presence/absence analyses, although this assumption may not hold. Because counts were too low, 15 or so rarely observed V segments, including chromosome 9 orphons, were excluded from the earlier analysis of some 590 of the donors. Across donors, most TCR sequences were observed very rarely, whereas some public TCRs were present in many individuals. A further reported finding was that TCR beta sequences accurately predicted the HLA-A and HLA-B alleles for most subjects in the first cohort. A later genetic analysis associated a missense DCLRE1C variant with V-gene and J-gene trimming of TCR beta chains, and an independent cohort replicated the association. The classifier was reported to diagnose cytomegalovirus status with high specificity and sensitivity in both the original and validation cohorts. For the cohort, immune exposure information was limited to CMV serostatus. In a later analysis, HLA-associated TCR beta chains showed more clonal expansion and lower generation probabilities than non-associated chains that were equally common. A cluster of highly shared sequence variants was judged likely to be a technical artifact of the sequencing pipeline. According to the authors, the approach could potentially be generalized to other disease states and immunological phenotypes.

V and J are trimmed by 3 bases and 1 base, and the gene matches miss 9 bases of the junction. From a lookup of the germline V gene, CDR1 and CDR2 are SGHDT and YYEEEE. The CDR3 spans 17 residues, from the cysteine through the phenylalanine. Of the read, only the CDR3 DNA is kept; its 51 bases are in frame from base 1. Library preparation was by the immunoSEQ multiplex PCR assay. For the multiplex PCR, a mixture combining 60 forward primers for TCR Vbeta segments and 13 reverse primers for TCR Jbeta segments was used. The CDR3 region of rearranged TCR beta genes was amplified from genomic DNA with a multiplex PCR assay. Amplified TCR beta libraries were sequenced as 87-base-pair reads on the Illumina HiSeq System. As for the original processing: A later analysis counted about 80 million unique TCR beta chains across the 550 to 750 repertoires, and some 11 million of these chains were shared by at least two donors. A nearest-neighbor algorithm error-corrected the raw reads and collapsed the reads into unique sequences, merging closely related sequences to remove PCR and sequencing errors. Alignment of CDR3 sequences to IMGT reference sequences was used to assign V, D and J gene segments. For a sequence to be retained, a match of at least six nucleotides to both a V gene segment and a J gene segment was required. Rearrangements were classified as productive when the CDR3 lacked stop codons and remained in frame with V and J, and all other rearrangements were classified as non-productive. CDR3 was defined by IMGT convention, running from the second conserved V-encoded cysteine to the conserved J-encoded phenylalanine. The earlier analysis of fewer than 700 of the donors excluded sequences that lacked an unambiguous match to a single V gene segment. An earlier analysis of fewer than 750 of the donors classified V segments as functional when productive rearrangements were above 56.7% and as segregating when the standard deviation between donors was above 5%. To diagnose cytomegalovirus status from the catalog of TCR beta chain sequences, a statistical classification framework was built. V and J gene assignment, in a later analysis, came from comparing TCR nucleotide sequences with IMGT/GENE-DB human TR gene sequences. In a later analysis, CDR3 sequences and most-parsimonious VDJ recombination scenarios were assigned using the TCRdist pipeline. In a later analysis, each TCR beta chain was defined by its CDR3 amino acid sequence together with its V-gene family, and reads lacking a unique V-gene family were excluded. As a way to deal with suspected cross-contamination and a sequencing artifact, a later analysis dropped approximately 570 nucleotide sequences that were highly shared and had low generation probability. In a later analysis, a clonal expansion index was calculated for each public chain from normalized within-repertoire ranks of inferred template counts. In a later analysis, generation probabilities were computed using a VDJ recombination model fitted to out-of-frame rearrangements, and the results were checked against IGoR. Hypergeometric tests were used in a later analysis to score TCR-TCR, TCR-HLA and TCR-CMV co-occurrence, with a repertoire-size bias correction applied to the TCR pairs. In a later analysis, false discovery rates were estimated by permuting HLA or CMV assignments 20 times. A later analysis grouped co-occurring TCRs with DBSCAN, adding TCRdist sequence similarity when clustering within HLA-allele-positive subsets. For co-occurrence clustering, repertoires with fewer than 30,000 or more than 120,000 public chains were excluded, along with several repertoires with anomalous nucleotide sharing. The table was pulled from immuneACCESS by TCRdb, which kept in-frame rearrangements only. Such tables lose some clones; where checked, under half of the loss comes from unresolved V genes, and the rest has no known cause. V and J calls plus clone size are reproduced from that table; the DNA served to infer D and trimming. The sample table shows 90,000 to 150,000 clones, and around three quarters are seen once. Of the sample, roughly 5.8% falls within the top ten clones.

As to this clone: This clone's antigen is unknown. Base qualities are missing; no much larger clone stands one base away.

In total, 630 or so healthy bone marrow donors made up the cohort. At the time of sampling, all cohort members were nominally healthy, though unrecorded immune exposures were likely present. The donor was CMV seropositive and was included in the group of almost 300 seropositive cohort members. A peripheral blood sample was provided by each donor, and peripheral blood mononuclear cells were used for TCR beta sequencing. Genomic DNA was extracted from the blood cell samples with the Qiagen DNeasy Blood Extraction Kit. The chain is encoded by TRBV5-6 joined to TRBJ2-1, and 8 bases in between align with TRBD2. The source of this sequence is a man younger than 35 in good health and CMV-seropositive. Sample: PBMCs. The DNA sequence reads TGTGCCAGCAGCTCCCGTCGGGAGGGGGGGTCCTACAATGAGCAGTTCTTC. This yields the protein CASSSRREGGSYNEQFF.